The next 16 T cell receptor beta chains were all read from a single sample in a study of control samples from healthy donors and cancer patients. Assay: immunoSEQ multiplex PCR; the TCRdb copy retains only in-frame clones and omits some. Seen here are approximately 82,000 clones, around 94% observed once, and the top ten hold around 4.5%. The sequenced sample consisted of blood. These receptors all stem from a woman aged 18-29 years in good health.

V is TRBV4-1 and J is TRBJ2-1, with D tentatively TRBD1 or TRBD2 (5 bases each). Trimming pared 7 bases from V and 7 bases from J, leaving 17 bases between. CDR1 is MGHRA, CDR2 YSYEKL, per germline. This CDR3 is built from 14 residues. CDR3: CASTAPGRTNEQFF. In DNA, the CDR3 is TGCGCCAGCACAGCTCCGGGACGGACGAATGAGCAGTTCTTC.

The chain joins TRBV2 to TRBJ2-3; D unresolved. This CDR3 has 15 amino acids. CDR1 is SNHLY and CDR2 is FYNNEI in the germline V gene. V lost 7 bases, J lost 0 bases, and 14 bases lay in between. The DNA of the CDR3 is TGTGCCAGCAATAGCCACTTATTAAGCACAGATACGCAGTATTTT. Protein sequence: CASNSHLLSTDTQYF.

This clone was found once. The CDR3 reads CASRTAGQPFSINYGYTF. In nucleotides, the CDR3 is TGTGCCAGCAGAACCGCGGGACAGCCTTTCTCAATCAACTATGGCTACACCTTC. The V gene is TRBV5-4, the J gene TRBJ1-2, with 7 bases identical to TRBD1. Germline V CDR1 and CDR2: SGHNT, YYREEE (reference sequence). The CDR3 contains 18 residues. J lost 2 bases, V lost 5 bases, and 18 bases had no gene match.

This rearrangement joins TRBV5-6 to TRBJ2-7; D uncertain. Germline V lookup: CDR1 SGHDT, CDR2 YYEEEE. Trimming took off 4 bases at V and 1 base at J, with 21 bases between the two ends. This CDR3 is built from 17 residues. CDR3 loop: CASSRTLTDSMSYEQYF. For the CDR3, the DNA is TGTGCCAGCAGCCGAACCTTGACCGACTCAATGTCCTACGAGCAGTACTTC.

The J gene is TRBJ2-2, the V gene TRBV27; D is perhaps TRBD1 or TRBD2 (6 bases each). Germline V gene lookup returns CDR1 MNHEY and CDR2 SMNVEV (reference sequence). Trimming took off 7 bases at V and 3 bases at J, with 18 bases between the two ends. This CDR3 contains 16 residues. In nucleotides, the CDR3 is TGTGCCAGCACCCTGCGGACAGCTAGCGACACCGGGGAGCTGTTTTTT. This sequence encodes CASTLRTASDTGELFF.

In regard to this clone: Other DNA sequences of this sample code for an identical CDR3. The genes are TRBV19 and TRBJ1-3, with D hard to call. CDR3 size: 14 residues. V lost 3 bases and J 2 bases, leaving 8 bases between the germline ends. The germline gives CDR1 LNHDA, CDR2 SQIVND (reference sequence). CDR3 nucleotide sequence: TGTGCCAGTAGTATTGGCCAGCCTGGAAACACCATATATTTT. Its protein is CASSIGQPGNTIYF.

This chain connects TRBV27 to TRBJ1-4, with TRBD1 as a possible D gene (5 bases). Germline values: CDR1 MNHEY, CDR2 SMNVEV (reference sequence). With 0 bases removed from V and 2 bases from J, the gap between germline ends came to 7 bases. The CDR3 contains 15 residues. The CDR3 is CASSLSGATNEKLFF. The DNA for the CDR3 is TGTGCCAGCAGTTTATCCGGGGCCACTAATGAAAAACTGTTTTTT.

This clone was seen a few times. The chain joins TRBV9 to TRBJ1-5; no reliable D call. CDR1 and CDR2 from the germline V gene are SGDLS and YYNGEE. The CDR3 consists of 13 residues. With 2 bases removed from V and 3 bases from J, the gap between germline ends came to 6 bases. The CDR3 loop is CASSVSPNQPQHF. CDR3 in DNA: TGTGCCAGCAGCGTCTCCCCCAATCAGCCCCAGCATTTT.

The V and J genes are TRBV7-9 and TRBJ1-1; the match to TRBD1 covers 11 bases. The CDR3 has 17 residues. After removal of 5 bases from V and 5 bases from J, the junction contained 13 bases not matched to a gene. The V gene's germline CDR1 is SEHNR and CDR2 FQNEAQ (reference sequence). In DNA, the CDR3 is TGTGCCAGCAGCCGGGGGACAGGGGGAGACGGACGGACTGAAGCTTTCTTT. It encodes CASSRGTGGDGRTEAFF. The full variable domain, with the rest looked up from reference TRBV7-9 and TRBJ1-1, is DTGVSQNPRHKITKRGQNVTFRCDPISEHNRLYWYRQTLGQGPEFLTYFQNEAQLEKSRLLSDRFSAERPKGSFSTLEIQRTEQGDSAMYLCASSRGTGGDGRTEAFFGQGTRLTVV.

The chain is built from TRBV24-1 and TRBJ2-7, with D perhaps matching TRBD2 (6 bases). The germline CDR1 and CDR2 sequences are KGHDR and SFDVKD. The length of the CDR3 is 13 residues. V gave up 3 bases and J gave up 4 bases, with 9 bases separating them. The CDR3 DNA reads as TGTGCCACCAGTGATCTACGGGGGTACGAGCAGTACTTC. Translation gives CATSDLRGYEQYF.

The gene calls are TRBV27 and TRBJ2-1; 16 positions match TRBD2. V was pared by 5 bases and J by 3 bases, with 10 bases of the junction left unmatched. This CDR3 region has 19 residues. Germline V gene data show CDR1 as MNHEY and CDR2 as SMNVEV (reference sequence). As DNA, the CDR3 is TGTGCCAGCAGTAGGTCCGGGACTAGCGGGAGGGCCCTCTACAATGAGCAGTTCTTC. It is translated as CASSRSGTSGRALYNEQFF.

The chain has TRBV6-5 and TRBJ2-3; D gene unclear. In germline, CDR1 is MNHEY, CDR2 SVGAGI. The CDR3 totals 13 residues. V gave up 5 bases and J gave up 2 bases, with 8 bases separating them. This CDR3 reads CASSPYDTDTQYF. For the CDR3, the DNA is TGTGCCAGCAGTCCCTATGACACAGATACGCAGTATTTT.

This clone was recorded only once. The J gene is TRBJ1-2, the V gene TRBV27; possible D gene TRBD1, 6 bases. Trimming took 10 bases from V and 0 from J, leaving 21 bases between them. The CDR3 has 16 amino acids. Germline V gene data show CDR1 as MNHEY and CDR2 as SMNVEV (reference sequence). Written as DNA, the CDR3 is TGTGCCAACCACCGGCCAACAGGGCCAGCTAACTATGGCTACACCTTC. Its protein product is CANHRPTGPANYGYTF.

The genes are TRBV7-3 and TRBJ2-3; 10 bases line up with TRBD2. This CDR3 is 15 amino acids long. The V gene's germline CDR1 is SGHTA and CDR2 FQGTGA. With 5 bases clipped from V and 1 base from J, the junction kept 3 bases outside the gene matches. CDR3 region: CASSAGTSGTDTQYF. The CDR3 nucleotides are TGTGCCAGCAGCGCCGGGACTAGCGGCACAGATACGCAGTATTTT.

The chain combines TRBV5-8 with TRBJ2-7; D gene ambiguous. V was clipped by 0 bases and J by 2 bases, with 3 bases between them. The germline V gene has CDR1 SGHTS and CDR2 YDEGEE. The CDR3 spans 12 residues. The CDR3 reads CASSLGAYEQYF. CDR3 coding DNA: TGTGCCAGCAGCTTGGGGGCCTACGAGCAGTACTTC.

This sequence joins TRBV5-6 and TRBJ1-2, with D perhaps matching TRBD1 (5 bases). Germline loops: CDR1 SGHDT, CDR2 YYEEEE. V was trimmed by 0 bases and J by 5 bases, leaving 14 bases between them. The CDR3 is 15 amino acids. CDR3 protein: CASSLVAGGIYGYTF. Written as DNA, the CDR3 is TGTGCCAGCAGCTTGGTCGCGGGGGGGATTTATGGCTACACCTTC. The full variable domain, with the rest looked up from reference TRBV5-6 and TRBJ1-2, is DAGVTQSPTHLIKTRGQQVTLRCSPKSGHDTVSWYQQALGQGPQFIFQYYEEEERQRGNFPDRFSGHQFPNYSSELNVNALLLGDSALYLCASSLVAGGIYGYTFGSGTRLTVV.